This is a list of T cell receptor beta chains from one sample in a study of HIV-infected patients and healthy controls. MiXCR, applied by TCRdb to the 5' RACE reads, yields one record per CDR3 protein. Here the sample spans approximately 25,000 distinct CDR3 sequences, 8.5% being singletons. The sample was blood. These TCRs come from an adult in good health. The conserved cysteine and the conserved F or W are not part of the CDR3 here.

ASSGPGGVDEQY	TRBV25-1	TRBJ2-7
SVARQGLYNEQF	TRBV29-1	TRBJ2-1
ASSFERQGRAEAF	TRBV5-1	TRBJ1-1
ASRGGALEKLF	TRBV2	TRBJ1-4
SARGEPIGTDTQY	TRBV20-1	TRBJ2-3
ASSPTWQETQY	TRBV3-1	TRBJ2-5
ASGAGSNQPQH	TRBV12-5	TRBJ1-5
ASSNSGELF	TRBV27	TRBJ2-2
ASSGVLGVGGGTKTQY	TRBV19	TRBJ2-5
ASSQELAHRTDTQY	TRBV4-3	TRBJ2-3